The sequence of this TCR beta chain was determined in a study of blood T cell repertoires in COVID-19 (dated by TCRdb to the early 2020s). For the wider study: The collaborator samples originated in the United States, Italy and Spain and spanned the acute and convalescent phases of COVID-19. The samples were drawn from the first 160 participants of the ongoing ImmuneRACE study and from 1,254 subjects provided by 6 global collaborators. Sample metadata almost always included a de-identified subject ID, COVID-19 status, age in years and sex. Where HLA class I and class II types were available, the types were taken from metadata supplied by the sample provider, not from assay-based typing. Deeply sampled blood TCRbeta repertoires from subjects exposed to, actively infected with, or recovered from COVID-19 were included in the dataset. The material from the prospective study consisted of cDNA or gDNA derived from T cells, B-cell-depleted T cells, or PBMCs. The repertoires were released in a freely available public database meant as a resource for research on the immune response to SARS-CoV-2.

TCRbeta CDR3 regions were amplified from genomic DNA by means of the immunoSEQ Assay, a bias-controlled multiplex PCR. The published analysis was carried out like this. The number of nucleated cells in each sample was estimated from the amplification of reference gene primers within the assay. To quantify the absolute abundance of each unique TCRbeta CDR3 rearrangement, sequence reads were collapsed and filtered. For each sample, productive Simpson clonality was calculated as the square root of Simpson's diversity index over productive rearrangements. The clones in this table, taken by TCRdb from immuneACCESS, are in-frame only. Not every clone is retained; where verified, under half of the shortfall comes from an unresolved V gene, and the cause of the rest is unknown. V and J calls and clone size are copied from that table; D and trimming were computed from the DNA. The sample profile shows approximately 360,000 clones; 88% of them were found once. The biggest ten clones account for over 0.9% of the sample.

In the prospective study, participants were roughly 18 to 100 years old, resided in about two dozen geographic areas of the United States, and were enrolled through a virtual design. In the prospective study, cohorts were assigned on the basis of participant-reported clinical history obtained from a screening survey and a study questionnaire. In the prospective study, whole blood, serum and a nasopharyngeal or oropharyngeal swab were collected from each participant by mobile phlebotomists. Additional blood draws and questionnaires over a roughly two-month period could optionally be provided by prospective study participants. Prospective study blood samples were shipped either frozen or at room temperature before DNA extraction. The germline V gene sets CDR1 to SGHTA and CDR2 to FQGTGA. From the cysteine through the phenylalanine, the CDR3 covers 15 amino acids. Only the CDR3 DNA stays, 45 bases, in frame from base 1. V loses 2 bases at its end and J loses 2 bases; junction bases beyond the gene matches: 1.

This clone occurred a few times. Its binding antigen is unknown. Nothing much larger sits one base from this clone, and base qualities are not available. The study at large found these results: The amount of clinical and demographic metadata varied by source and participant and was provided uncurated.

Material: PBMCs or T cells enriched from blood (not recorded which). This clonotype was obtained from a woman in her twenties or thirties with acute COVID-19. The chain is made from TRBV7-3 and TRBJ1-3; TRBD1 lines up with 9 middle nucleotides. The CDR3 protein sequence reads: CASSLYRGPGNTIYF. The DNA reads TGTGCCAGCAGCTTATACAGGGGGCCTGGAAACACCATATATTTT.